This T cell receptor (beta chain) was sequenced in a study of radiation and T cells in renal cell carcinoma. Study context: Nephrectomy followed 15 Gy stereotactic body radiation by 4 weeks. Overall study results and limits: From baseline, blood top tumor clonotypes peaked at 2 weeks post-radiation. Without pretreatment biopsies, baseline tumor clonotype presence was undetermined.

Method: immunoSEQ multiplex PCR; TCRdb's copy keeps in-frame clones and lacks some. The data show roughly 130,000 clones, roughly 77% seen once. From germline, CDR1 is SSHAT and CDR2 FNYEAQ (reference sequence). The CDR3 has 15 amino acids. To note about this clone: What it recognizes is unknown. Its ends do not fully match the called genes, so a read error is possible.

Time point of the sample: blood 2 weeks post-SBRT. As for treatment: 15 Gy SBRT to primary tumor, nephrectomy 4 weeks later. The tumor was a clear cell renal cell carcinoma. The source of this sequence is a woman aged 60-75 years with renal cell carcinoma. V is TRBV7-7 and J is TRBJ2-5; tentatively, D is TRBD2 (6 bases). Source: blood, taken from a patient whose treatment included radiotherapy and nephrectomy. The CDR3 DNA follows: TGTGCTAGCAGCCAGGGAGTCGGGGGAGAAGAGACCCAGTACTTC. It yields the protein CASSQGVGGEETQYF. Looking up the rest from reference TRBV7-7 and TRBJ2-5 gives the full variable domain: GAGVSQSPRYKVTKRGQDVTLRCDPISSHATLYWYQQALGQGPEFLTYFNYEAQPDKSGLPSDRFSAERPEGSISTLTIQRTEQRDSAMYRCASSQGVGGEETQYFGPGTRLLVL.